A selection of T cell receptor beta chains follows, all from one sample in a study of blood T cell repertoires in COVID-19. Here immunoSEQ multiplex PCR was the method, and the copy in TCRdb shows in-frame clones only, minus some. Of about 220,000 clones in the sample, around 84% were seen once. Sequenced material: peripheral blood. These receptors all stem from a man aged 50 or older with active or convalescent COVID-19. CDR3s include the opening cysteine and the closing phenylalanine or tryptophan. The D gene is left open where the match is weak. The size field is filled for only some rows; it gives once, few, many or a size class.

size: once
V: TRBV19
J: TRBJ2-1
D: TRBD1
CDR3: CASSIGTGDGDEQFF
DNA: TGTGCCAGTAGTATCGGGACAGGGGATGGGGATGAGCAGTTCTTC

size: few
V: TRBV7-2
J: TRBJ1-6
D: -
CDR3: CASSLEAGPAVLHF
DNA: TGTGCCAGCAGCTTGGAGGCAGGCCCCGCGGTCCTCCACTTT

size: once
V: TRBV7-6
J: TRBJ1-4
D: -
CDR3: CASSPAEVKEKLFF
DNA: TGTGCCAGCAGCCCCGCGGAGGTGAAGGAAAAACTGTTTTTT

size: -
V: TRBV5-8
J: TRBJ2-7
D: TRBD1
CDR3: CASSLGDSTSYEQYF
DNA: TGTGCCAGCAGCCTGGGGGACAGTACTTCCTACGAGCAGTACTTC

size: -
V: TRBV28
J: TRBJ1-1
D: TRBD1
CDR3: CASKTRQGAMNTEAFF
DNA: TGTGCCAGCAAAACCCGACAGGGGGCCATGAACACTGAAGCTTTCTTT

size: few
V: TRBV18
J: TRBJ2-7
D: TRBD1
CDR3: CASSPLGTGVPTYEQYF
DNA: TGTGCCAGCTCACCTCTGGGGACAGGGGTACCCACCTACGAGCAGTACTTC

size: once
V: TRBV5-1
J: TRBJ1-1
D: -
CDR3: CASSGGAGHTFMNTEAFF
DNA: TGCGCCAGCAGCGGGGGGGCAGGTCACACCTTTATGAACACTGAAGCTTTCTTT

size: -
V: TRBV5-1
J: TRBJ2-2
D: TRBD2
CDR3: CASSWTSGAAGELFF
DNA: TGCGCCAGCAGCTGGACTAGCGGGGCGGCCGGGGAGCTGTTTTTT

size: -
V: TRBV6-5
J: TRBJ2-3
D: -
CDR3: CASSPGDTDTQYF
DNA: TGTGCCAGCAGTCCAGGGGACACAGATACGCAGTATTTT

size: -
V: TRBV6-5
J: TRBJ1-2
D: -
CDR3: CASSSGSLYGYTF
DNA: TGTGCCAGCAGTTCCGGGTCCCTCTATGGCTACACCTTC

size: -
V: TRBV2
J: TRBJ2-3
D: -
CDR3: CASRTRAGTDTQYF
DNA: TGTGCCAGCAGAACGAGGGCCGGGACAGATACGCAGTATTTT

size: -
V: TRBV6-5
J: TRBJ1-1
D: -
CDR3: CASTGTTHTEAFF
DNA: TGTGCCAGCACCGGGACAACCCACACTGAAGCTTTCTTT

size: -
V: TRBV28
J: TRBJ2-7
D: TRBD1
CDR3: CASSLQGAYEQYF
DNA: TGTGCCAGCAGTTTACAGGGGGCCTACGAGCAGTACTTC

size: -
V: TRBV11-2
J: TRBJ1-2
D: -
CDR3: CASSIDRRLGYTF
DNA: TGTGCCAGCAGCATAGACCGACGACTTGGCTACACCTTC

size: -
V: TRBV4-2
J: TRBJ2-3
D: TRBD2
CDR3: CASSLAGEDTQYF
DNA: TGTGCCAGCAGCCTAGCGGGGGAGGATACGCAGTATTTT

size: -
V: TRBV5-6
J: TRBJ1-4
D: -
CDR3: CASSLGQPNEKLFF
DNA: TGTGCCAGCAGCTTGGGACAGCCTAATGAAAAACTGTTTTTT